The 18 T cell receptor beta chains reported below all come from one sample, sequenced in a study of CD8+ T cells in alopecia areata (dated by TCRdb to 2016 to 2019). Library preparation employed the immunoSEQ multiplex PCR assay. To provide template for TCR sequencing, every sample had RNA extracted and reverse transcribed into cDNA. TCRdb mirrors the immuneACCESS table, restricted to in-frame sequences. Some clones are absent from its copies; in checked studies, under half trace to an unresolved V gene, and the reason for the others is unknown. The sample includes tens of thousands of clones, with about 30% observed a single time. About 15% of the sample lies in the top ten. The sample's time point label is to be understood as: about 4 weeks on oral tofacitinib. In light of the paper, this sample's treatment or condition label describes: oral pan-JAK inhibitor, 5-10 mg twice daily. Sequenced material: CD8+ T cells sorted from blood, taken at week 4, from a patient treated with tofacitinib. These receptors all stem from a human donor with alopecia areata.

This chain links TRBV7-8 with TRBJ1-2; tentatively, D is TRBD1 (6 bases). CDR1 SGHVS and CDR2 FQNEAQ come from the germline V gene. V shed 5 bases and J shed 8 bases, with 15 bases lying between them. This CDR3 comprises 13 residues. The CDR3 sequence: CASSENGGLGYTF. In DNA, the CDR3 is TGTGCCAGCAGCGAGAACGGGGGGCTCGGCTACACCTTC. Filled out from reference TRBV7-8 and TRBJ1-2, the complete variable domain reads GAGVSQSPRYKVAKRGQDVALRCDPISGHVSLFWYQQALGQGPEFLTYFQNEAQLDKSGLPSDRFFAERPEGSVSTLKIQRTQQEDSAVYLCASSENGGLGYTFGSGTRLTVV.

The chain recombines TRBV5-4 with TRBJ2-7; D possibly corresponds to TRBD1 (6 bases). The germline V gene encodes CDR1 SGHNT and CDR2 YYREEE (reference sequence). V lost 5 bases, J lost 0 bases, and 12 bases lay in between. The CDR3 totals 14 residues. The CDR3 spells CASSTGTTSYEQYF. CDR3 bases: TGTGCCAGCAGTACCGGGACAACCTCCTACGAGCAGTACTTC.

This clone was seen a few times. The V gene is TRBV7-6, the J gene TRBJ2-1, with 9 bases matching TRBD2. Germline V gene data show CDR1 as SGHVS and CDR2 as FNYEAQ. V was clipped by 5 bases and J by 4 bases; unmatched bases: 9. This CDR3 is built from 16 residues. The CDR3 sequence: CASSPSGREGYNEQFF. The DNA of the CDR3 is TGTGCCAGCAGCCCCTCGGGGCGGGAGGGTTACAATGAGCAGTTCTTC.

The genes are TRBV7-9 and TRBJ2-5; D gene ambiguous. V dropped 2 bases and J dropped 0 bases, with 10 bases sitting between them. CDR1 SEHNR and CDR2 FQNEAQ come from the germline V gene (reference sequence). This CDR3 has 15 amino acids. CDR3 sequence: CASSLPPEYQETQYF. Written as DNA, the CDR3 is TGTGCCAGCAGCTTACCGCCAGAGTACCAAGAGACCCAGTACTTC.

V gene TRBV9 combines with J gene TRBJ2-2; 7 bases are shared with TRBD2. V shed 3 bases and J 3 bases; nucleotides not matched to a gene: 2. The CDR3 consists of 14 residues. Per germline, CDR1 SGDLS and CDR2 YYNGEE. This chain's CDR3 is CASSDSGYTGELFF. Here the CDR3 DNA reads TGTGCCAGCAGCGATAGCGGGTACACCGGGGAGCTGTTTTTT.

The sample holds a few counts of this clone. This chain connects TRBV11-2 to TRBJ2-7; possibly TRBD2 for D (5 bases). CDR3 length: 13 residues. Trimming took 5 bases from V and 2 from J, leaving 10 bases between them. Germline V gives CDR1 SGHAT, CDR2 FQNNGV. The DNA for the CDR3 is TGTGCCAGCAGCCGCGGGTTCGCCTACGAGCAGTACTTC. Translating gives CASSRGFAYEQYF.

The sample holds a few counts of this clone. This rearrangement joins TRBV7-9 to TRBJ2-1, with TRBD2 as a possible D gene (5 bases). The CDR3 sequence is 13 residues long. Deletions cut 7 bases from V and 4 bases from J, with 11 bases between. Germline CDR1 SEHNR, CDR2 FQNEAQ (reference sequence). The CDR3 spells CASTIGSYNEQFF. CDR3 nucleotides: TGTGCCAGCACCATTGGGAGTTACAATGAGCAGTTCTTC.

This chain links TRBV5-4 with TRBJ2-7, with 11 bases fitting TRBD2. The CDR3 is 14 residues long. CDR1 SGHNT and CDR2 YYREEE come from the germline V gene (reference sequence). The V gene end was trimmed by 4 bases and the J gene end by 6 bases; junction bases not matched to a gene: 6. CDR3 DNA sequence: TGTGCCAGCAGCCTTAGCGGGAGGGGGAGCGAGCAGTACTTC. Its translation: CASSLSGRGSEQYF. The entire variable domain, with the rest obtained from reference TRBV5-4 and TRBJ2-7, is as follows: ETGVTQSPTHLIKTRGQQVTLRCSSQSGHNTVSWYQQALGQGPQFIFQYYREEENGRGNFPPRFSGLQFPNYSSELNVNALELDDSALYLCASSLSGRGSEQYFGPGTRLTVT.

This chain's CDR3 is CSAHRGRGLFF. CDR3 sequence (DNA): TGCAGTGCTCACAGGGGGCGAGGACTGTTTTTT. J is TRBJ1-4 and V is TRBV20-1, with TRBD1 matching over 9 bases. The CDR3 is made up of 11 amino acids. V trimming: 5 bases; J trimming: 13 bases; junction bases outside the gene matches: 5. Per the germline V gene, CDR1 is DFQATT and CDR2 is SNEGSKA (reference sequence).

This sequence joins TRBV2 and TRBJ1-5; maybe TRBD1 (5 bases). V gave up 4 bases and J gave up 2 bases, with 18 bases separating them. The CDR3 is made up of 17 amino acids. Germline V gives CDR1 SNHLY, CDR2 FYNNEI. The CDR3 here is CASSVDPSGTRNQPQHF. CDR3 DNA sequence: TGTGCCAGCAGTGTTGATCCGTCGGGGACCCGCAATCAGCCCCAGCATTTT.

The chain recombines TRBV29-1 with TRBJ2-5; possibly TRBD1 for D (6 bases). V lost 3 bases, J lost 1 base, and 12 bases lay in between. Per germline, CDR1 SQVTM and CDR2 ANQGSEA. The CDR3 covers 14 residues. The DNA of the CDR3 is TGCAGCGTTGACCCCAGGGGACGCCAAGAGACCCAGTACTTC. Amino acids: CSVDPRGRQETQYF.

This clone qualifies as medium-sized. The chain uses TRBV18 and TRBJ2-1; TRBD2 is a possible D gene (6 bases). The CDR3 has 13 amino acids. Trimming left V 6 bases short and J 7 bases short, with 13 bases between. Looked up from germline, CDR1 is KGHSH and CDR2 is LQKENI. The CDR3 protein is CASSPAGSNEQFF. CDR3 in DNA: TGTGCCAGCTCTCCGGCGGGGTCTAATGAGCAGTTCTTC.

In its sample, this clone was seen a few times. This sequence joins TRBV4-3 and TRBJ2-7, with 8 bases identical to TRBD2. After removal of 4 bases from V and 2 bases from J, the junction contained 4 bases not matched to a gene. Germline CDR1 reads LGHNA; CDR2 reads YSLEER. This CDR3 is built from 14 residues. The CDR3 here is CASSRREGTYEQYF. The CDR3 nucleotides read TGCGCCAGCAGCCGCCGGGAGGGGACCTACGAGCAGTACTTC.

The chain links TRBV7-9 to TRBJ1-2; the D gene is possibly TRBD1 (5 bases). This CDR3 comprises 15 residues. Trimming took 3 bases from V and 8 from J, leaving 19 bases between them. Per the germline V gene, CDR1 is SEHNR and CDR2 is FQNEAQ (reference sequence). The CDR3, as DNA: TGTGCCAGCAGCTTTACCTCAGGGTTTCAACAGGGCTACACCTTC. It is translated as CASSFTSGFQQGYTF.

Only a few counts were recorded for this clone. The chain is built from TRBV30 and TRBJ2-7, with D possibly being TRBD1 or TRBD2 (6 bases each). Trimming removed 3 bases from V and 3 bases from J, with 12 bases in between. This CDR3 comprises 13 residues. Germline loops: CDR1 GTSNPN, CDR2 SVGIG (reference sequence). The CDR3: CAWRGGQHYEQYF. The CDR3 DNA reads as TGTGCCTGGAGGGGAGGACAGCACTACGAGCAGTACTTC.

This chain links TRBV9 with TRBJ2-6; either TRBD1 or TRBD2 may supply D (5 bases each). The CDR3 loop spans 20 amino acids. Germline lookup yields CDR1 SGDLS and CDR2 YYNGEE. V was cut by 0 bases and J by 4 bases, with 23 bases left in between. CDR3 sequence (DNA): TGTGCCAGCAGCGTAGGGGTTGTAGGGGAGCATCCCTTGGGGGCCAACGTCCTGACTTTC. As protein: CASSVGVVGEHPLGANVLTF.

The genes are TRBV5-4 and TRBJ2-7, with a tentative D call TRBD1 (8 bases). The CDR3 covers 13 residues. Trimming left V 0 bases short and J 7 bases short, with 11 bases between. The germline V gene has CDR1 SGHNT and CDR2 YYREEE (reference sequence). CDR3 amino acids: CASSLDRGGEQYF. CDR3 in DNA: TGTGCCAGCAGCTTGGACAGGGGGGGTGAGCAGTACTTC.

This clone showed up many times. The rearrangement links TRBV28 to TRBJ2-7, with D possibly called TRBD1 or TRBD2 (5 bases each). Germline V gene sequence: CDR1 MDHEN, CDR2 SYDVKM. Between the trimmed V and J ends, which lost 5 bases and 2 bases, there was a span of 22 bases. CDR3 length: 17 amino acids. The CDR3 is CASSTTRDPPTPYEQYF. CDR3 coding DNA: TGTGCCAGCAGTACAACCCGGGACCCCCCCACACCCTACGAGCAGTACTTC.